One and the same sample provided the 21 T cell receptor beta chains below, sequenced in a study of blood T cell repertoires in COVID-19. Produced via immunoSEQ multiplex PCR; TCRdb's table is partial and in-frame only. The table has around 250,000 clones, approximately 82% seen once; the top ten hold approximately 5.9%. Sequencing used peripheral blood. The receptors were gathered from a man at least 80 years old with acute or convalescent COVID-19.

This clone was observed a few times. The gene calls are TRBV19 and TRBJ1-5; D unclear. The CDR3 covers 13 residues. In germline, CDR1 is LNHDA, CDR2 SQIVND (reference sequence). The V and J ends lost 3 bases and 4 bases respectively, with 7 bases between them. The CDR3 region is CASSITRNQPQHF. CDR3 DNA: TGTGCCAGTAGTATTACCCGGAATCAGCCCCAGCATTTT.

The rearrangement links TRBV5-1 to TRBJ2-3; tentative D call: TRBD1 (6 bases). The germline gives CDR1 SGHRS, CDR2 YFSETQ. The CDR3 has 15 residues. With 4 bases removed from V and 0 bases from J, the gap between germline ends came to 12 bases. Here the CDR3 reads CASSPPTGSTDTQYF. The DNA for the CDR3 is TGCGCCAGCAGCCCCCCAACAGGGAGCACAGATACGCAGTATTTT.

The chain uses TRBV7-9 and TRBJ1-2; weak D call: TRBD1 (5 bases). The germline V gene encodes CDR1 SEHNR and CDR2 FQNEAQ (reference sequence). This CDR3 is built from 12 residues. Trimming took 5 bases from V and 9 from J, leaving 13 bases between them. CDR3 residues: CASSLGQGRYTF. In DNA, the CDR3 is TGTGCCAGCAGCCTGGGTCAGGGTCGCTACACCTTC. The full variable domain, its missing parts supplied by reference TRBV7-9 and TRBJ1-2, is DTGVSQNPRHKITKRGQNVTFRCDPISEHNRLYWYRQTLGQGPEFLTYFQNEAQLEKSRLLSDRFSAERPKGSFSTLEIQRTEQGDSAMYLCASSLGQGRYTFGSGTRLTVV.

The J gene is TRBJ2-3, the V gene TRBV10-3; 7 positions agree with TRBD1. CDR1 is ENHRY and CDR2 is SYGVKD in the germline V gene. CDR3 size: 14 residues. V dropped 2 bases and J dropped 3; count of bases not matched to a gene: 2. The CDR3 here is CAISEGQATDTQYF. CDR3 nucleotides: TGTGCCATCAGTGAGGGACAGGCTACAGATACGCAGTATTTT.

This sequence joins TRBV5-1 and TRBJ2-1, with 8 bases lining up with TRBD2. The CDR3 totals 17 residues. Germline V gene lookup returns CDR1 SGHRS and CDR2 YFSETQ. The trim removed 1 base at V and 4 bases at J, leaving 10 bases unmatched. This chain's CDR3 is CASSLLRGGSDYNEQFF. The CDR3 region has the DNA TGCGCCAGCAGCTTGTTGCGCGGGGGGTCAGATTACAATGAGCAGTTCTTC. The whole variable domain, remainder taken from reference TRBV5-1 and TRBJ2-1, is KAGVTQTPRYLIKTRGQQVTLSCSPISGHRSVSWYQQTPGQGLQFLFEYFSETQRNKGNFPGRFSGRQFSNSRSEMNVSTLELGDSALYLCASSLLRGGSDYNEQFFGPGTRLTVL.

CDR3 region: CASIGQPYGYTF. In DNA form, the CDR3 reads TGTGCCAGCATTGGACAGCCCTATGGCTACACCTTC. The chain links TRBV28 to TRBJ1-2; D is perhaps TRBD1 (6 bases). The CDR3 contains 12 residues. Trimming took off 7 bases at V and 4 bases at J, with 10 bases between the two ends. Germline lookup yields CDR1 MDHEN and CDR2 SYDVKM.

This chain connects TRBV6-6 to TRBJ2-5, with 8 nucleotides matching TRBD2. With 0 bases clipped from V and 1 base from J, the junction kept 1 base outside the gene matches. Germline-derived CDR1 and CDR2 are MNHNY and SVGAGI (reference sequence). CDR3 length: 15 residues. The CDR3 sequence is CASSYSAGAQETQYF. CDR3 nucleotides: TGTGCCAGCAGTTACTCAGCGGGAGCCCAAGAGACCCAGTACTTC.

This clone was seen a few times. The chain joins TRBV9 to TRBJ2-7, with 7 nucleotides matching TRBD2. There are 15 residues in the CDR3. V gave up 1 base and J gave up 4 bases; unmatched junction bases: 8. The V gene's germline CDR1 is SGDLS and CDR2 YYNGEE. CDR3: CASSVHAGDGYEQYF. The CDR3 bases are TGTGCCAGCAGCGTACATGCGGGAGACGGGTACGAGCAGTACTTC.

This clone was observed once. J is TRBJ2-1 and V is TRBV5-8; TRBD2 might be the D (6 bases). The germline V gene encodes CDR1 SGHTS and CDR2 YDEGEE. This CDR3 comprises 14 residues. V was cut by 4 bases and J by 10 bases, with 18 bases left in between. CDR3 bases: TGTGCCAGCAGCGTACGGCTAGCGAGAGGGGAGCAGTTCTTC. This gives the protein CASSVRLARGEQFF.

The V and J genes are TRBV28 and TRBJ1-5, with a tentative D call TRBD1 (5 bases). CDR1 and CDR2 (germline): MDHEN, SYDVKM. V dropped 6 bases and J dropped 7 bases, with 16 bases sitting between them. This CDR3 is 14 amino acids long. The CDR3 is CASSPGGVRQPQHF. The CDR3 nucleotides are TGTGCCAGCAGCCCGGGGGGGGTACGACAGCCCCAGCATTTT.

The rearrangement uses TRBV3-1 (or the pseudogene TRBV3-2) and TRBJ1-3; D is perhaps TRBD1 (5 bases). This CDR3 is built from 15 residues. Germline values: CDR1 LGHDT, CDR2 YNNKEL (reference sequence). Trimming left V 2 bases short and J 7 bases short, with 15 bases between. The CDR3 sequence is CASSQPGLIWNTIYF. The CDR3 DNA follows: TGTGCCAGCAGCCAACCAGGGTTAATTTGGAACACCATATATTTT.

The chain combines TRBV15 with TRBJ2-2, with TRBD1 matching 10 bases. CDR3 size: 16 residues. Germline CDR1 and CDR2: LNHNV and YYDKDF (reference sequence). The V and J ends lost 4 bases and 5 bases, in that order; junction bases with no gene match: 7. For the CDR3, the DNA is TGTGCCACCAGCACGGGGGACAGGGGCACAACCGGGGAGCTGTTTTTT. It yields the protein CATSTGDRGTTGELFF.

This CDR3 reads CASSPPLLAGGKFGTGELFF. CDR3 nucleotides: TGTGCCAGCTCACCACCGTTGCTAGCGGGAGGGAAGTTTGGAACCGGGGAGCTGTTTTTT. This chain links TRBV18 with TRBJ2-2; 12 nucleotides match TRBD2. The J segment lost 5 bases and the V segment lost 0 bases, leaving 13 bases of the junction unmatched. The CDR3 sequence is 20 residues long. The germline V gene has CDR1 KGHSH and CDR2 LQKENI.

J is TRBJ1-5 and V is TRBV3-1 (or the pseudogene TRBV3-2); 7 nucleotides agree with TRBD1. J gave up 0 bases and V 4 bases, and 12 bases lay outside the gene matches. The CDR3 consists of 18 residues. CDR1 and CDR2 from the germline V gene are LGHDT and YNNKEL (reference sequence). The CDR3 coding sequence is TGTGCCAGCAGCCCTACTTCCGGGACAGCTTATAGCAATCAGCCCCAGCATTTT. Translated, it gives CASSPTSGTAYSNQPQHF.

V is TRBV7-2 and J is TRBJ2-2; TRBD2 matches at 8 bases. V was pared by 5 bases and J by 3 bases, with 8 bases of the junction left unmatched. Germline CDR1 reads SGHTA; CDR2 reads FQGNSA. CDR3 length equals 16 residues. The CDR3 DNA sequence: TGTGCCAGCAGCCGGGGCCGGGAGGGATACACCGGGGAGCTGTTTTTT. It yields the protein CASSRGREGYTGELFF.

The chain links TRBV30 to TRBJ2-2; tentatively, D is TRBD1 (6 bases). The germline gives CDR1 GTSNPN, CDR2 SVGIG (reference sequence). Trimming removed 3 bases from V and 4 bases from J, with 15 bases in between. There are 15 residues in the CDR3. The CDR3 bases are TGTGCCTGGAGGGACAGCGCCCGAGGCACCGGGGAGCTGTTTTTT. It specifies CAWRDSARGTGELFF. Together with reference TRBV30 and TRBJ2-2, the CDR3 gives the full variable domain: SQTIHQWPATLVQPVGSPLSLECTVEGTSNPNLYWYRQAAGRGLQLLFYSVGIGQISSEVPQNLSASRPQDRQFILSSKKLLLSDSGFYLCAWRDSARGTGELFFGEGSRLTVL.

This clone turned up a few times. CDR3 nucleotide sequence: TGTGCCACGACTATACTAAATCAGCCCCAGCATTTT. Protein: CATTILNQPQHF. The rearrangement uses TRBV28 and TRBJ1-5; D unresolved. V lost 10 bases to trimming and J lost 4 bases, with 11 bases between them. Germline V gives CDR1 MDHEN, CDR2 SYDVKM. The CDR3 consists of 12 residues.

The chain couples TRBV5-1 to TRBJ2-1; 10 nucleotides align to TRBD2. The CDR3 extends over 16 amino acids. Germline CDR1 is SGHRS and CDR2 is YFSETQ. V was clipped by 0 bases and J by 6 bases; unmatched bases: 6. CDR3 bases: TGCGCCAGCAGCTTGGCGCCTAGCGGGAGCTCCAATGAGCAGTTCTTC. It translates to CASSLAPSGSSNEQFF.

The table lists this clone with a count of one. For the CDR3, the DNA is TGCGCCAGCAGGGGGACAGGGGATGGTTCACCCCTCCACTTT. Translated, it gives CASRGTGDGSPLHF. J is TRBJ1-6 and V is TRBV5-1; 10 positions match TRBD1. Looked up from germline, CDR1 is SGHRS and CDR2 is YFSETQ. The CDR3 is 14 amino acids. V was clipped by 5 bases and J by 9 bases; unmatched bases: 5. Variable domain in full (rest from reference TRBV5-1 and TRBJ1-6): KAGVTQTPRYLIKTRGQQVTLSCSPISGHRSVSWYQQTPGQGLQFLFEYFSETQRNKGNFPGRFSGRQFSNSRSEMNVSTLELGDSALYLCASRGTGDGSPLHFGNGTRLTVT.

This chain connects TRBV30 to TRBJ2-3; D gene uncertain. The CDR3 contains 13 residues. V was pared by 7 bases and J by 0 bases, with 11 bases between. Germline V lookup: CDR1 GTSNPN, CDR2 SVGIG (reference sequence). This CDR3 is CASPLRSTDTQYF. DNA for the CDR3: TGTGCCTCCCCCCTCAGGAGCACAGATACGCAGTATTTT.

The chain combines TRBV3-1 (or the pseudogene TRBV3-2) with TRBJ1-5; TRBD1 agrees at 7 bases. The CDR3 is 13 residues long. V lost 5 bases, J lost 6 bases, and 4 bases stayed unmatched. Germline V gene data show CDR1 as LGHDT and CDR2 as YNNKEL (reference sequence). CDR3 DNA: TGTGCCAGCAGCAACAGGGGCAGTCAGCCCCAGCATTTT. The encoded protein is CASSNRGSQPQHF.